The 28 T cell receptor beta chains reported below all come from one sample, sequenced in a study of blood T cell repertoires in COVID-19. Data came from immunoSEQ multiplex PCR; TCRdb stores just in-frame clones and leaves some out. Counted here are approximately 100,000 clones, around 81% occurring once; the ten biggest clones make up roughly a tenth. The sequencing sample was made of peripheral blood. These receptors were taken from a human donor in a cohort sampled during active COVID-19.

This clone was observed a handful of times. The J gene is TRBJ2-7, the V gene TRBV7-8; possibly TRBD2 for D (5 bases). Per the germline V gene, CDR1 is SGHVS and CDR2 is FQNEAQ. The V end was cut by 3 bases, the J end by 4 bases, with 10 bases between. The CDR3 covers 13 residues. The CDR3 region has the DNA TGTGCCAGCAGCTTCACCGACTATTACGAGCAGTACTTC. It yields the protein CASSFTDYYEQYF.

The V call is TRBV6-1, the J call TRBJ2-7, with TRBD2 matching 9 bases. CDR1 and CDR2 (germline): MNHNS, SASEGT. This CDR3 is built from 14 residues. V lost 3 bases and J lost 3; bases outside the gene matches: 3. DNA of the CDR3: TGTGCCAGCAGTGATAGCGGGGGCAACTACGAGCAGTACTTC. Translating gives CASSDSGGNYEQYF.

This chain links TRBV27 with TRBJ2-1; D not resolved. Germline CDR1 and CDR2: MNHEY and SMNVEV (reference sequence). CDR3 length: 16 residues. The V and J ends lost 0 bases and 3 bases respectively, with 12 bases between them. The CDR3 sequence is CASSLSVRSRYNEQFF. The CDR3 DNA reads as TGTGCCAGCAGTTTATCGGTCAGGTCCCGCTACAATGAGCAGTTCTTC.

The chain joins TRBV29-1 to TRBJ1-2, with 10 nucleotides matching TRBD1. The germline gives CDR1 SQVTM, CDR2 ANQGSEA. With V trimmed by 6 bases and J by 4 bases, 5 bases remained unmatched. The CDR3 length is 13 residues. The CDR3 region is CSVGTGALYGYTF. In DNA form, the CDR3 reads TGCAGCGTGGGGACAGGGGCCCTCTATGGCTACACCTTC.

In this sample, this clone turned up a few times. The rearrangement links TRBV19 to TRBJ1-5; 8 bases align to TRBD1. Germline V gene data show CDR1 as LNHDA and CDR2 as SQIVND (reference sequence). CDR3 size: 14 residues. V lost 4 bases to trimming and J lost 7 bases; unmatched junction nucleotides: 6. CDR3 DNA sequence: TGTGCCAGTAGTACAGACAGGGGCGACCAGCCCCAGCATTTT. Translated, it gives CASSTDRGDQPQHF. Full variable domain (remainder filled in from reference TRBV19 and TRBJ1-5): DGGITQSPKYLFRKEGQNVTLSCEQNLNHDAMYWYRQDPGQGLRLIYYSQIVNDFQKGDIAEGYSVSREKKESFPLTVTSAQKNPTAFYLCASSTDRGDQPQHFGDGTRLSIL.

The rearrangement links TRBV7-2 to TRBJ2-7; D is possibly TRBD1 (5 bases). This CDR3 region has 17 residues. The ends were cut back, 0 bases at V and 6 bases at J, with 21 bases in the middle. Per the germline V gene, CDR1 is SGHTA and CDR2 is FQGNSA. The CDR3 reads CASSLAGRTPRLGEQYF. The DNA of the CDR3 is TGTGCCAGCAGCTTAGCGGGGCGTACACCCCGACTGGGCGAGCAGTACTTC.

This clone was counted a single time. The chain uses TRBV6-2 or TRBV6-3 and TRBJ1-2; D call uncertain. Germline V gene lookup returns CDR1 MNHEY and CDR2 SVGEGT. Trimming removed 2 bases at V and 4 bases at J, with 8 bases between. The CDR3 is made up of 13 amino acids. The CDR3 loop reads CASSYVWSYGYTF. CDR3 sequence (DNA): TGTGCCAGCAGTTACGTCTGGAGCTATGGCTACACCTTC.

The chain employs TRBV19 and TRBJ1-2; possibly TRBD1 for D (6 bases). CDR1 LNHDA and CDR2 SQIVND come from the germline V gene (reference sequence). The CDR3 sequence is 14 residues long. Trimming took off 3 bases at V and 4 bases at J, with 12 bases between the two ends. This CDR3 is CASSMDRRLYGYTF. CDR3 DNA: TGTGCCAGTAGTATGGACAGAAGACTCTATGGCTACACCTTC.

Concerning this clone: Other DNA sequences in this specimen translate into the identical CDR3. The CDR3 sequence is CASSLGRTGNTGELFF. For the CDR3, the DNA is TGTGCCAGCAGCTTAGGGCGGACAGGGAACACCGGGGAGCTGTTTTTT. The chain has TRBV11-2 and TRBJ2-2, with TRBD1 matching over 7 bases. CDR3 size: 16 residues. The trim removed 1 base at V and 1 base at J, leaving 3 bases unmatched. Germline assignment: CDR1 SGHAT and CDR2 FQNNGV.

The CDR3 spells CASRSGVAEAFF. The CDR3 nucleotides read TGTGCCAGCAGGTCGGGTGTCGCTGAAGCTTTCTTT. The chain employs TRBV12-3 or TRBV12-4 and TRBJ1-1; D is unclear. This CDR3 region has 12 residues. The ends were cut back, 6 bases at V and 6 bases at J, with 11 bases in the middle.

The chain combines TRBV7-9 with TRBJ1-1, with 9 nucleotides matching TRBD1. This CDR3 spans 13 amino acids. The V gene's germline CDR1 is SEHNR and CDR2 FQNEAQ (reference sequence). With V trimmed by 8 bases and J by 1 base, 2 bases remained unmatched. The CDR3 sequence: CASSGQGNTEAFF. CDR3 nucleotides: TGTGCCAGCTCGGGACAGGGGAACACTGAAGCTTTCTTT. Together with reference TRBV7-9 and TRBJ1-1, the CDR3 gives the full variable domain: DTGVSQNPRHKITKRGQNVTFRCDPISEHNRLYWYRQTLGQGPEFLTYFQNEAQLEKSRLLSDRFSAERPKGSFSTLEIQRTEQGDSAMYLCASSGQGNTEAFFGQGTRLTVV.

This chain connects TRBV20-1 to TRBJ2-3; a possible D gene is TRBD2 (6 bases). CDR1 is DFQATT and CDR2 is SNEGSKA in the germline V gene (reference sequence). The CDR3 totals 11 residues. The V gene lost 6 bases and the J gene lost 6 bases, with 10 bases spanning the gap. This CDR3 reads CSALGRDTQYF. Written as DNA, the CDR3 is TGCAGTGCCCTGGGGAGGGATACGCAGTATTTT.

The chain links TRBV5-1 to TRBJ2-1, with D uncertain. V dropped 2 bases and J dropped 0 bases, with 12 bases sitting between them. This CDR3 comprises 16 residues. Germline lookup yields CDR1 SGHRS and CDR2 YFSETQ. DNA of the CDR3: TGCGCCAGCAGCTTACTCCCGACTTACTCCTACAATGAGCAGTTCTTC. This sequence encodes CASSLLPTYSYNEQFF.

This clone has a single count. The gene calls are TRBV14 and TRBJ1-1; D call uncertain. The CDR3 is made up of 13 amino acids. Germline V gives CDR1 SGHDN, CDR2 FVKESK. Trimming took 7 bases from V and 4 from J, leaving 13 bases between them. The CDR3 sequence: CASKAHPLTEAFF. The CDR3, as DNA: TGTGCCAGCAAAGCCCACCCCCTCACTGAAGCTTTCTTT.

This sequence joins TRBV28 and TRBJ2-7, with 14 bases that match TRBD2. The CDR3 length is 15 residues. The ends lost 10 bases at V and 5 bases at J; junction bases unmatched: 10. Per germline, CDR1 MDHEN and CDR2 SYDVKM. This CDR3 reads CATNLGTSGRHEQYF. CDR3 bases: TGTGCCACCAATTTGGGGACTAGCGGGAGACACGAGCAGTACTTC.

The rearrangement links TRBV5-1 to TRBJ2-3, with D perhaps matching TRBD2 (6 bases). The CDR3 extends over 16 amino acids. CDR1 SGHRS and CDR2 YFSETQ come from the germline V gene. With 4 bases removed from V and 6 bases from J, the gap between germline ends came to 21 bases. In nucleotides, the CDR3 is TGCGCCAGCAGCCGTACCCCTAGCGCCCGCGTTGATACGCAGTATTTT. This codes for CASSRTPSARVDTQYF.

In regard to this clone: Other DNA variants within this sample encode the same CDR3. The chain uses TRBV5-6 and TRBJ2-2; 7 bases map to TRBD2. V dropped 4 bases and J dropped 8; count of bases not matched to a gene: 8. The CDR3 contains 14 residues. The V gene's germline CDR1 is SGHDT and CDR2 YYEEEE. The CDR3 DNA is TGTGCCAGCAGCCTCGGGAGCGGGGCTGGGGAGCTGTTTTTT. It yields the protein CASSLGSGAGELFF. Full variable domain (missing parts from reference TRBV5-6 and TRBJ2-2): DAGVTQSPTHLIKTRGQQVTLRCSPKSGHDTVSWYQQALGQGPQFIFQYYEEEERQRGNFPDRFSGHQFPNYSSELNVNALLLGDSALYLCASSLGSGAGELFFGEGSRLTVL.

This clone appeared a single time. J is TRBJ2-3 and V is TRBV28; 8 bases map to TRBD1. V gave up 2 bases and J gave up 3 bases; unmatched junction bases: 4. The CDR3 runs 15 residues. In germline, CDR1 is MDHEN, CDR2 SYDVKM. For the CDR3, the DNA is TGTGCCAGCAGTTTAGGAGGACAGGGTACAGATACGCAGTATTTT. This gives the protein CASSLGGQGTDTQYF. The whole variable domain, remainder taken from reference TRBV28 and TRBJ2-3, is DVKVTQSSRYLVKRTGEKVFLECVQDMDHENMFWYRQDPGLGLRLIYFSYDVKMKEKGDIPEGYSVSREKKERFSLILESASTNQTSMYLCASSLGGQGTDTQYFGPGTRLTVL.

The rearrangement uses TRBV12-3 or TRBV12-4 and TRBJ1-6, with D uncertain. The V gene lost 1 base and the J gene lost 8 bases, with 6 bases spanning the gap. The CDR3 sequence is 13 residues long. The CDR3 DNA sequence: TGTGCCAGCAGTTTAGTCCCGGATTCACCCCTCCACTTT. Protein sequence: CASSLVPDSPLHF.

This rearrangement joins TRBV7-6 to TRBJ2-3; a weak D match, TRBD1 (5 bases). Germline CDR1 and CDR2: SGHVS and FNYEAQ. This CDR3 region has 12 residues. V was trimmed by 8 bases and J by 3 bases, leaving 9 bases between them. The CDR3 DNA sequence: TGTGCCAGCGCAGGGCGAACAGATACGCAGTATTTT. This gives the protein CASAGRTDTQYF.

The genes are TRBV3-1 (or the pseudogene TRBV3-2) and TRBJ1-4; a weak D match, TRBD1 (5 bases). Germline V CDR1 and CDR2: LGHDT, YNNKEL (reference sequence). This CDR3 has 14 amino acids. Trimming removed 6 bases at V and 2 bases at J, with 10 bases between. The CDR3 DNA sequence: TGTGCCAGCAGTCAGGGTTACACTAATGAAAAACTGTTTTTT. As protein: CASSQGYTNEKLFF.

The DNA of the CDR3 is TGTGCCAGCAGCAAAGGCAGGGGCCGAAGTGGCTACACCTTC. Protein sequence: CASSKGRGRSGYTF. This chain joins TRBV14 and TRBJ1-2, with D perhaps TRBD1 (6 bases). V was clipped by 5 bases and J by 7 bases, with 17 bases between them. This CDR3 has 14 residues. Germline values: CDR1 SGHDN, CDR2 FVKESK. The full variable domain, completed using reference TRBV14 and TRBJ1-2, is EAGVTQFPSHSVIEKGQTVTLRCDPISGHDNLYWYRRVMGKEIKFLLHFVKESKQDESGMPNNRFLAERTGGTYSTLKVQPAELEDSGVYFCASSKGRGRSGYTFGSGTRLTVV.

This clone has a count of ten or more. The chain carries TRBV19 and TRBJ1-2; perhaps TRBD1 as D (5 bases). V was clipped by 5 bases and J by 4 bases, with 17 bases between them. This CDR3 region has 15 residues. The V gene's germline CDR1 is LNHDA and CDR2 SQIVND (reference sequence). In DNA form, the CDR3 reads TGTGCCAGTAGTTCTCTGACAGTAGCCGCCTATGGCTACACCTTC. Translating gives CASSSLTVAAYGYTF.

The V gene is TRBV19, the J gene TRBJ2-4; 7 bases line up with TRBD2. Germline CDR1 reads LNHDA; CDR2 reads SQIVND (reference sequence). There are 14 residues in the CDR3. With V trimmed by 7 bases and J by 6 bases, 9 bases remained unmatched. CDR3 in DNA: TGTGCCAGTATTGGAAGCGGGGTTGGAAACATTCAGTACTTC. Its translation is CASIGSGVGNIQYF.

This clone was found once. The chain is built from TRBV9 and TRBJ2-7, with D unresolved. This CDR3 comprises 15 residues. V was pared by 0 bases and J by 0 bases, with 10 bases between. Germline CDR1 SGDLS, CDR2 YYNGEE. The CDR3 here is CASSVAPFSSYEQYF. The DNA for the CDR3 is TGTGCCAGCAGCGTAGCGCCATTTAGCTCCTACGAGCAGTACTTC.

V and J are TRBV11-2 and TRBJ2-2; 14 nucleotides align to TRBD2. The ends lost 4 bases at V and 3 bases at J; junction bases unmatched: 4. The CDR3 runs 17 residues. CDR1 SGHAT and CDR2 FQNNGV come from the germline V gene. This CDR3 is CASSYRTSGGHTGELFF. In nucleotides, the CDR3 is TGTGCCAGCAGCTACAGGACTAGCGGGGGGCACACCGGGGAGCTGTTTTTT.

V gene TRBV19 combines with J gene TRBJ2-7, with 10 bases matching TRBD2. Germline assignment: CDR1 LNHDA and CDR2 SQIVND (reference sequence). J gave up 5 bases and V 5 bases, and 12 bases lay outside the gene matches. This CDR3 is 16 amino acids long. This chain's CDR3 is CASSVTSGKALNEQYF. Written as DNA, the CDR3 is TGTGCCAGTAGTGTCACTAGCGGGAAGGCTCTAAACGAGCAGTACTTC.

V and J are TRBV4-3 and TRBJ2-7, with 14 bases that match TRBD2. CDR3 length: 17 amino acids. From germline, CDR1 is LGHNA and CDR2 YSLEER. The V segment lost 2 bases and the J segment 4 bases; nucleotides outside the gene matches: 7. CDR3 region: CASSQLAGTSGSYEQYF. CDR3 bases: TGCGCCAGCAGCCAACTTGCCGGGACTAGCGGGAGTTACGAGCAGTACTTC.